This paragraph covers one T cell receptor (beta chain) sequence. Its specificity is not known. The data belong to a study of shared clonotypes between healthy human individuals. Samples underwent the assay at deep level. Every subset had its genomic DNA shared out evenly among several immunoSEQ plates. Approximately 30,000 T cell genomes (about 280 ng DNA) went into each PBMC replicate. Sequencing used immunoSEQ multiplex PCR; TCRdb keeps in-frame clones, though not all of them. This table holds some 490,000 clones, around 80% found once. Study-level findings and limits: Clonotype sharing levels among donors were expected to vary with sequencing depth.

Germline CDR1 and CDR2: SGHNT and YENEEA. With 4 bases removed from V and 4 bases from J, the gap between germline ends came to 11 bases. The CDR3 runs 14 residues. The sequence came from a woman between 35 and 50 years old in good health. Some clones in this sample may be carry-over from other donors' samples. J is TRBJ2-1 and V is TRBV11-3; the D is unclear. Sequencing was carried out using PBMCs. The CDR3 DNA reads as TGTGCCAGCAGCTCCGGGTCGCCTTACAATGAGCAGTTCTTC. Its translation is CASSSGSPYNEQFF.